This T cell receptor beta chain comes out of a study of CD8 T cells in ankylosing spondylitis. Whole-study results and caveats: Blood of patients with ankylosing spondylitis appeared to be characterized by a TCR beta motif of several highly homologous variants.

The germline V gene has CDR1 KGHDR and CDR2 SFDVKD. The CDR3 covers 18 residues. Losses at the gene ends were 4 bases for V and 0 bases for J; bases not matched to a gene: 9. This clonotype was detected only a few times. Its antigen remains unidentified. TCRdb re-derived calls from the 5' RACE reads in MiXCR, one entry per CDR3 protein. The sample has hundreds of thousands of distinct CDR3 sequences; roughly 26% are singletons. This TCR came from a male donor with ankylosing spondylitis. This chain joins TRBV24-1 and TRBJ2-1, with TRBD2 identical over 9 bases. The source material was blood, either unsorted or a sorted T cell fraction (not recorded which). The CDR3: CATSDPTFSGGSYNEQFF. In nucleotides, the CDR3 is TGTGCCACCAGTGACCCTACCTTTAGCGGGGGCTCCTACAATGAGCAGTTCTTC.